Below, 30 T cell receptor beta chains from the same sample are listed, as sequenced in a study of beta chain features in type 1 diabetes. Their target antigens are unknown. Study outcomes and limitations: Shorter TCRB CDR3s, moderately but significantly so, were found in Type 1 diabetes patients in all four CD4+ subsets.

Since all of the isolated RNA was reverse transcribed, expressed TCRB transcripts were what got sequenced. The assay was immunoSEQ multiplex PCR, and TCRdb's table has in-frame clones only and misses some. The sample has 280,000 or so clones, approximately 16% seen once. What was sequenced was naive CD4+ T cells from blood. These receptors all stem from a man younger than 35 with type 1 diabetes.

This clone showed up just a few times. The gene calls are TRBV6-6 and TRBJ2-7; 7 bases are shared with TRBD2. This CDR3 has 14 amino acids. Unmatched junction bases numbered 5, after V lost 4 bases and J lost 2 bases. Germline V gene lookup returns CDR1 MNHNY and CDR2 SVGAGI (reference sequence). CDR3 in amino acids: CASSLGLLAYEQYF. The CDR3 DNA sequence: TGTGCCAGCAGTTTGGGACTACTAGCCTACGAGCAGTACTTC.

This chain connects TRBV28 to TRBJ2-7; a weak D match, TRBD2 (6 bases). CDR3 length: 13 amino acids. CDR1 is MDHEN, CDR2 SYDVKM, per germline. V was clipped by 8 bases and J by 2 bases, with 13 bases between them. Written as DNA, the CDR3 is TGTGCCAGCCGGGCGGGGCTGCCCTACGAGCAGTACTTC. Encoded protein: CASRAGLPYEQYF.

The chain links TRBV30 to TRBJ2-3; D is ambiguous. Germline V gene data show CDR1 as GTSNPN and CDR2 as SVGIG (reference sequence). V shed 1 base and J shed 0 bases, with 11 bases lying between them. The CDR3 extends over 15 amino acids. The chain's CDR3 is CAWSALARSTDTQYF. The CDR3 nucleotides read TGTGCCTGGAGTGCGTTGGCCAGGAGCACAGATACGCAGTATTTT.

This clone was found a few times. The chain combines TRBV6-5 with TRBJ2-7; D not resolved. Looked up from germline, CDR1 is MNHEY and CDR2 is SVGAGI. The V and J ends lost 2 bases and 3 bases respectively, with 2 bases between them. The CDR3 runs to 11 residues. In DNA form, the CDR3 reads TGTGCCAGCAGTTACCTCTACGAGCAGTACTTC. Protein sequence: CASSYLYEQYF.

The rearrangement uses TRBV5-4 and TRBJ2-1; TRBD1 matches at 9 bases. With 4 bases clipped from V and 12 bases from J, the junction kept 11 bases outside the gene matches. This CDR3 is built from 14 residues. Germline V gives CDR1 SGHNT, CDR2 YYREEE (reference sequence). The CDR3, as DNA: TGTGCCAGCAGCCCCGGGACAGGGAAAAGGGGGCAGTTCTTC. It encodes CASSPGTGKRGQFF.

This clone was detected only a few times. V usage is TRBV28 and J usage is TRBJ2-7, with 8 bases fitting TRBD1. The J segment lost 2 bases and the V segment lost 4 bases, leaving 4 bases of the junction unmatched. This CDR3 is built from 14 residues. Per the germline V gene, CDR1 is MDHEN and CDR2 is SYDVKM. The CDR3 nucleotides read TGTGCCAGCAGTTCGGGACAGGCCCCCTACGAGCAGTACTTC. It specifies CASSSGQAPYEQYF.

V gene TRBV2 combines with J gene TRBJ1-1, with 11 bases aligning to TRBD1. CDR3 length: 15 amino acids. Germline trimming cut 4 bases from V and 8 bases from J; bases unmatched to any gene: 9. Germline loops: CDR1 SNHLY, CDR2 FYNNEI. The CDR3 sequence: CASSGLRDRGKEAFF. CDR3 nucleotide sequence: TGTGCCAGCAGTGGACTCCGGGACAGGGGGAAAGAAGCTTTCTTT. Full variable domain (outside the CDR3, taken from reference TRBV2 and TRBJ1-1): EPEVTQTPSHQVTQMGQEVILRCVPISNHLYFYWYRQILGQKVEFLVSFYNNEISEKSEIFDDQFSVERPDGSNFTLKIRSTKLEDSAMYFCASSGLRDRGKEAFFGQGTRLTVV.

This chain uses TRBV2 with TRBJ2-3; 14 nucleotides match TRBD2. Losses at the gene ends were 4 bases for V and 7 bases for J; bases not matched to a gene: 7. The germline V gene has CDR1 SNHLY and CDR2 FYNNEI. This CDR3 is 16 amino acids long. Here the CDR3 DNA reads TGTGCCAGCAGTGGGACTAGCGGGGGGCTCCCCCATACGCAGTATTTT. This encodes CASSGTSGGLPHTQYF.

This clone was counted between two and nine times. The gene calls are TRBV30 and TRBJ1-6; 10 positions agree with TRBD1. After removal of 1 base from V and 9 bases from J, the junction contained 12 bases not matched to a gene. Germline loops: CDR1 GTSNPN, CDR2 SVGIG (reference sequence). This CDR3 is 17 amino acids long. CDR3 nucleotide sequence: TGTGCCTGGAGTGACAAGGCGGGGACAGGGGTTGCTTCACCCCTCCACTTT. Residues: CAWSDKAGTGVASPLHF. The full variable domain, with the rest looked up from reference TRBV30 and TRBJ1-6, is SQTIHQWPATLVQPVGSPLSLECTVEGTSNPNLYWYRQAAGRGLQLLFYSVGIGQISSEVPQNLSASRPQDRQFILSSKKLLLSDSGFYLCAWSDKAGTGVASPLHFGNGTRLTVT.

The chain is built from TRBV28 and TRBJ2-5; 10 bases fit TRBD1. CDR1 is MDHEN and CDR2 is SYDVKM in the germline V gene. The CDR3 is 14 amino acids. V gave up 5 bases and J gave up 7 bases; unmatched junction bases: 7. DNA of the CDR3: TGTGCCAGCAGTGACAGGGGGCGCGGCTGGACCCAGTACTTC. Translating it yields CASSDRGRGWTQYF. Full variable domain (outside the CDR3, taken from reference TRBV28 and TRBJ2-5): DVKVTQSSRYLVKRTGEKVFLECVQDMDHENMFWYRQDPGLGLRLIYFSYDVKMKEKGDIPEGYSVSREKKERFSLILESASTNQTSMYLCASSDRGRGWTQYFGPGTRLLVL.

The V and J genes are TRBV30 and TRBJ2-5, with 7 bases identical to TRBD2. Germline CDR1 GTSNPN, CDR2 SVGIG (reference sequence). The CDR3 is 17 amino acids. Losses at the gene ends were 0 bases for V and 2 bases for J; bases not matched to a gene: 12. CDR3 in amino acids: CAWSVLGGGSHQETQYF. CDR3 DNA sequence: TGTGCCTGGAGTGTACTTGGGGGAGGGAGTCATCAAGAGACCCAGTACTTC.

This clone came up a few times. The rearrangement joins TRBV5-1 to TRBJ1-2; 8 bases agree with TRBD1. V gave up 0 bases and J gave up 6 bases; unmatched junction bases: 4. Germline V gene lookup returns CDR1 SGHRS and CDR2 YFSETQ. This CDR3 spans 14 amino acids. CDR3 region: CASSLAWTGNGYTF. CDR3 in DNA: TGCGCCAGCAGCTTGGCCTGGACAGGGAATGGCTACACCTTC.

The chain combines TRBV29-1 with TRBJ2-7; 8 nucleotides line up with TRBD1. The CDR3 extends over 14 amino acids. The germline V gene encodes CDR1 SQVTM and CDR2 ANQGSEA. V lost 7 bases, J lost 4 bases, and 12 bases stayed unmatched. The CDR3 DNA sequence: TGCAGCGCGCGACGTGGGGACAGGAATTACGAGCAGTACTTC. Its translation: CSARRGDRNYEQYF.

The sample holds one count of this clone. V usage is TRBV30 and J usage is TRBJ2-7, with TRBD1 matching over 10 bases. Trimming removed 3 bases from V and 0 bases from J; junction bases left unmatched: 8. CDR1 and CDR2 (germline): GTSNPN, SVGIG (reference sequence). The CDR3 spans 16 residues. The CDR3 nucleotides read TGTGCCTGGAGCAGTTGGGGACAGGGGAGCTCCTACGAGCAGTACTTC. Translating it yields CAWSSWGQGSSYEQYF.

V is TRBV9 and J is TRBJ1-2, with D maybe TRBD1 (5 bases). CDR3 length: 15 residues. V was cut by 2 bases and J by 8 bases, with 19 bases left in between. Germline assignment: CDR1 SGDLS and CDR2 YYNGEE. The CDR3 spells CASSVGEGTLGGYTF. DNA of the CDR3: TGTGCCAGCAGCGTGGGAGAGGGGACTCTGGGGGGCTACACCTTC.

This clone has just a few counts. The chain carries TRBV9 and TRBJ2-7; no definite D call. Trimming removed 5 bases at V and 3 bases at J, with 15 bases between. CDR3 size: 14 residues. Germline V gene sequence: CDR1 SGDLS, CDR2 YYNGEE. The DNA of the CDR3 is TGTGCCAGCAGTCGCGAACCTACTCTCTACGAGCAGTACTTC. Its translation: CASSREPTLYEQYF.

This sequence joins TRBV5-4 and TRBJ2-5, with 10 bases identical to TRBD1. This CDR3 is 14 amino acids long. V lost 4 bases to trimming and J lost 4 bases; unmatched junction nucleotides: 4. Germline CDR1 reads SGHNT; CDR2 reads YYREEE (reference sequence). CDR3 in amino acids: CASSNRQGAETQYF. The DNA for the CDR3 is TGTGCCAGCAGCAATCGACAGGGGGCAGAGACCCAGTACTTC.

This clone was detected only a few times. The genes are TRBV28 and TRBJ2-7; D uncertain. This CDR3 region has 14 residues. Germline loops: CDR1 MDHEN, CDR2 SYDVKM. V was shortened by 5 bases and J by 6 bases, with 17 bases between the two germline ends. The CDR3 nucleotides are TGTGCCAGCAGTCCCTGGGCCCTTTCAACCGAGCAGTACTTC. Translated, it gives CASSPWALSTEQYF.

This sequence joins TRBV21-1 and TRBJ2-2; no check of the table's D call, TRBD1, against the DNA was made. TRBV21-1 is described as a pseudogene. This CDR3 comprises 16 residues. The CDR3, as DNA: TGTGCCAGCAGCAAAGTAACAGGGAGTAGGTCCGGGGAGCTGTTTTTT. Its protein is CASSKVTGSRSGELFF.

The J gene is TRBJ2-2, the V gene TRBV19; 11 nucleotides match TRBD2. Germline assignment: CDR1 LNHDA and CDR2 SQIVND (reference sequence). Trimming cost V 7 bases and J 1 base; bases outside gene matches: 8. The CDR3 has 17 amino acids. This CDR3 is CASTRLAGGLNTGELFF. CDR3 DNA: TGTGCCAGTACGCGGCTAGCGGGAGGTCTGAACACCGGGGAGCTGTTTTTT.

A few counts support this clone. The sample holds other DNA sequences that translate to the same CDR3. V and J are TRBV18 and TRBJ2-7; TRBD1 matches 10 bases. Germline CDR1 is KGHSH and CDR2 is LQKENI. This CDR3 has 14 amino acids. The trim removed 3 bases at V and 3 bases at J, leaving 2 bases unmatched. For the CDR3, the DNA is TGTGCCAGCTCACCGGGACAGGGGAACTACGAGCAGTACTTC. It codes for CASSPGQGNYEQYF.

The chain is built from TRBV7-2 and TRBJ2-1; no clear D gene. CDR3 length: 12 residues. Germline CDR1 SGHTA, CDR2 FQGNSA. V dropped 5 bases and J dropped 10 bases, with 12 bases sitting between them. CDR3 protein: CASSKLGPEQFF. Here the CDR3 DNA reads TGTGCCAGCAGCAAACTGGGCCCCGAGCAGTTCTTC.

The CDR3 bases are TGTGCCAGCACCAGACTAGCGGGAACACCCCGGGAGCAGTTCTTC. Residues: CASTRLAGTPREQFF. This chain connects TRBV6-5 to TRBJ2-1, with 11 bases aligning to TRBD2. V lost 7 bases to trimming and J lost 10 bases; unmatched junction nucleotides: 12. Germline V lookup: CDR1 MNHEY, CDR2 SVGAGI. This CDR3 has 15 residues.

The chain employs TRBV4-1 and TRBJ2-3, with D hard to call. The CDR3 extends over 14 amino acids. V gave up 6 bases and J gave up 0 bases, with 10 bases separating them. From germline, CDR1 is MGHRA and CDR2 YSYEKL. CDR3 residues: CASRPILSTDTQYF. In DNA, the CDR3 is TGCGCCAGCAGGCCCATACTTAGCACAGATACGCAGTATTTT.

The chain joins TRBV9 to TRBJ2-1; a possible D gene is TRBD1 (8 bases). The CDR3 totals 16 residues. Trimming removed 4 bases from V and 6 bases from J, with 20 bases in between. CDR1 and CDR2 from the germline V gene are SGDLS and YYNGEE. Here the CDR3 reads CASSPTGGGGPNEQFF. In DNA form, the CDR3 reads TGTGCCAGCAGCCCAACAGGGGGGGGAGGGCCCAATGAGCAGTTCTTC.

The chain couples TRBV29-1 to TRBJ2-3; possibly TRBD2 for D (5 bases). The CDR3 extends over 14 amino acids. Deletions cut 7 bases from V and 1 base from J, with 15 bases between. The germline V gene encodes CDR1 SQVTM and CDR2 ANQGSEA. In DNA form, the CDR3 reads TGCAGCGCCGCTTGGGGTAGCGGCACAGATACGCAGTATTTT. It codes for CSAAWGSGTDTQYF.

The genes are TRBV28 and TRBJ2-1; tentative D call: TRBD2 (6 bases). CDR1 is MDHEN, CDR2 SYDVKM, per germline. The CDR3 is 12 residues long. Trimming removed 8 bases at V and 7 bases at J, with 12 bases between. The CDR3 DNA follows: TGTGCCAGCTCGGCCCTAGCGAATGAGCAGTTCTTC. Its protein product is CASSALANEQFF.

The chain uses TRBV12-5 and TRBJ2-4; 9 nucleotides agree with TRBD2. Germline loops: CDR1 LGHNT, CDR2 FRNRAP. CDR3 length: 16 residues. CDR3 sequence: CAPRRGGRDAKNIQYF. Here the CDR3 DNA reads TGTGCGCCTAGGAGAGGCGGGAGGGATGCCAAAAACATTCAGTACTTC.

This chain connects TRBV18 to TRBJ2-3, with TRBD2 matching over 13 bases. The J segment lost 4 bases and the V segment lost 6 bases, leaving 13 bases of the junction unmatched. The CDR3 totals 18 residues. Per the germline V gene, CDR1 is KGHSH and CDR2 is LQKENI. CDR3 DNA: TGTGCCAGCTCCCTCGGGACTAGCGGGACACCTCGCGCAGATACGCAGTATTTT. It encodes CASSLGTSGTPRADTQYF.

This clone was detected only a few times. The chain employs TRBV2 and TRBJ2-7; 8 positions agree with TRBD2. The germline V gene encodes CDR1 SNHLY and CDR2 FYNNEI. V lost 1 base, J lost 0 bases, and 2 bases stayed unmatched. The CDR3 sequence is 15 residues long. CDR3 loop: CASSEVAGGSYEQYF. The CDR3 DNA reads as TGTGCCAGCAGTGAAGTGGCGGGGGGCTCCTACGAGCAGTACTTC. Full variable domain (remainder filled in from reference TRBV2 and TRBJ2-7): EPEVTQTPSHQVTQMGQEVILRCVPISNHLYFYWYRQILGQKVEFLVSFYNNEISEKSEIFDDQFSVERPDGSNFTLKIRSTKLEDSAMYFCASSEVAGGSYEQYFGPGTRLTVT.